This T cell receptor beta chain was recovered during a study of glioma-infiltrating T cells. Study-level information: About one million peripheral T cells were targeted at about 4- to 11-fold coverage.

TCR alpha and beta CDR3 regions were amplified from RNA using iRepertoire nested multiplex PCR. TCRdb called the multiplex PCR reads again in MiXCR, with one record for every CDR3 protein. The sample shows around 390,000 distinct CDR3 sequences, roughly 41% of them seen only once. Germline lookup yields CDR1 DFQATT and CDR2 SNEGSKA (reference sequence). V was pared by 2 bases and J by 3 bases, with 13 bases between. The CDR3 consists of 14 residues. This clonotype has at least ten counts. The receptor was derived from a human donor with low-grade glioma or glioblastoma, undergoing nonglioma brain surgery, or in good health (not recorded which). The V call is TRBV20-1, the J call TRBJ1-1; D is possibly TRBD1 (6 bases). Material for sequencing was glioma tissue, nonneoplastic brain tissue, or PBMCs (not recorded which). DNA for the CDR3: TGCAGTGCTAGAAAGGTCGAGGGGGACACTGAAGCTTTCTTT. Amino acids: CSARKVEGDTEAFF.